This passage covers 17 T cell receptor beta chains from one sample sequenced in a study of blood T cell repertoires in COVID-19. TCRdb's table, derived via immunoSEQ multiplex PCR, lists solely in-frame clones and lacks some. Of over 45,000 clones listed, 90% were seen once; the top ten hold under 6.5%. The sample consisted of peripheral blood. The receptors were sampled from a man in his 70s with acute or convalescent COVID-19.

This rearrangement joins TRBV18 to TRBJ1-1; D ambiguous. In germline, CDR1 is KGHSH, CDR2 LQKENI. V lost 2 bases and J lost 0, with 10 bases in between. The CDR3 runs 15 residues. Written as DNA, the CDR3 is TGTGCCAGCTCACCAGCGATCTCGGTGAACACTGAAGCTTTCTTT. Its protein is CASSPAISVNTEAFF.

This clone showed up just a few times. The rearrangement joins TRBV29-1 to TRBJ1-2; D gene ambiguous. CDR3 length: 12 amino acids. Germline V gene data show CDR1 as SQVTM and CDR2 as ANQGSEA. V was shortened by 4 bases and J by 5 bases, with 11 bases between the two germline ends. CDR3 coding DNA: TGCAGCGTTGTGGAGGGATCTTATGGCTACACCTTC. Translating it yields CSVVEGSYGYTF.

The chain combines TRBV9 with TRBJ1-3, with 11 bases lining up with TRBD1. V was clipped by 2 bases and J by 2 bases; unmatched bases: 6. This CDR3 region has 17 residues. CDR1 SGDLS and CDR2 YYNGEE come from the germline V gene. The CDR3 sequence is CASSVRDRGSTGNTIYF. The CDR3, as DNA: TGTGCCAGCAGCGTCCGGGACAGGGGGAGCACTGGAAACACCATATATTTT.

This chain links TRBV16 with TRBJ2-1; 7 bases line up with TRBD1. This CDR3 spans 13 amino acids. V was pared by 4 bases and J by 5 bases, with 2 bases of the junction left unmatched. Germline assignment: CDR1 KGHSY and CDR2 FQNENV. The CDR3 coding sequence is TGTGCCAGCAGCCCGACAGGGCACAATGAGCAGTTCTTC. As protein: CASSPTGHNEQFF.

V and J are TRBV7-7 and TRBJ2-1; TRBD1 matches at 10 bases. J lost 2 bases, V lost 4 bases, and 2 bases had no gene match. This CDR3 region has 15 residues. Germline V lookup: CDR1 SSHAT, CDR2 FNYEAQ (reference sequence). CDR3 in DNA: TGTGCCAGCAGCTCGGGACAGGGGACCTACAATGAGCAGTTCTTC. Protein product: CASSSGQGTYNEQFF.

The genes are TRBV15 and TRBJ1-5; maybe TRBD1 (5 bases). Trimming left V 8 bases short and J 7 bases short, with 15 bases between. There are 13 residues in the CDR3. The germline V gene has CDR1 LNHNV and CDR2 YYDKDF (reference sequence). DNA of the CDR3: TGTGCCACCGCCGGACACACGGCACAGCCCCAGCATTTT. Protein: CATAGHTAQPQHF.

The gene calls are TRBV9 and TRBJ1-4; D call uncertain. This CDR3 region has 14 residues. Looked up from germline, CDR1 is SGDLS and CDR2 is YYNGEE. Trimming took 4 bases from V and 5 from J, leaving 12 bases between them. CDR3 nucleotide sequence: TGTGCCAGCAGCCCCACAATCATAAATGAAAAACTGTTTTTT. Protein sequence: CASSPTIINEKLFF.

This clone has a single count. The CDR3 region is CASSRTASSYEQYF. CDR3 DNA sequence: TGTGCCAGCAGCCGGACAGCGAGCTCCTACGAGCAGTACTTC. The chain uses TRBV6-5 and TRBJ2-7; D possibly corresponds to TRBD1 (6 bases). V lost 6 bases and J 0 bases, leaving 12 bases between the germline ends. Germline values: CDR1 MNHEY, CDR2 SVGAGI. This CDR3 region has 14 residues.

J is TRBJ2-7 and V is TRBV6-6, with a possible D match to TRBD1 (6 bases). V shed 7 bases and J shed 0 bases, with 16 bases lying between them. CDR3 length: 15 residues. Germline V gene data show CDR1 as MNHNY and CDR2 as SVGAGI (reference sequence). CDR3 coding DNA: TGTGCCAGCAAGGGTCCCGGGACAAACTCCTACGAGCAGTACTTC. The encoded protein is CASKGPGTNSYEQYF.

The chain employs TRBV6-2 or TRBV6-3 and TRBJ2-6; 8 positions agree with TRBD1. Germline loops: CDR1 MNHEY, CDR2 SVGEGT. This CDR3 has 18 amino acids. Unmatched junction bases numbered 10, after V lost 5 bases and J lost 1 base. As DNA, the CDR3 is TGTGCCAGCAGTAAGATAAAGACAGGGGCGTCTGGGGCCAACGTCCTGACTTTC. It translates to CASSKIKTGASGANVLTF.

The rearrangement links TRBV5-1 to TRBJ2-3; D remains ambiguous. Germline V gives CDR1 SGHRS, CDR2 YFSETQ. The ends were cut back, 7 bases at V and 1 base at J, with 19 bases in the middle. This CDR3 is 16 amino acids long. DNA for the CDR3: TGCGCCAGCGGCGACCGGCGGTCCTGGGGCACAGATACGCAGTATTTT. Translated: CASGDRRSWGTDTQYF.

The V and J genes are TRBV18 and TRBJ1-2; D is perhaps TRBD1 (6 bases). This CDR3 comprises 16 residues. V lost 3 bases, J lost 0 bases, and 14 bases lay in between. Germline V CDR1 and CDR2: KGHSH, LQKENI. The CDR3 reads CASSPIGQQANYGYTF. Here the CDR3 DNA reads TGTGCCAGCTCACCCATAGGACAGCAAGCTAACTATGGCTACACCTTC.

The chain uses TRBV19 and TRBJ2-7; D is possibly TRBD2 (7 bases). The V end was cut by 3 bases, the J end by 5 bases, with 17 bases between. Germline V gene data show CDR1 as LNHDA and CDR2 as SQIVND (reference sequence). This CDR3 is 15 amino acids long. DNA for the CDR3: TGTGCCAGTAGTATTCTAGGGGGGGGTGTCGACGAGCAGTACTTC. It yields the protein CASSILGGGVDEQYF.

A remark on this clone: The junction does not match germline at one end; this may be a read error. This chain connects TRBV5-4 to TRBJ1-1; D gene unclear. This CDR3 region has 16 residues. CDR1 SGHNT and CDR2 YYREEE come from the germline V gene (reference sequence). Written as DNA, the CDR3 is TGTGCCAGCAGCTTGGGTTCCGCGAGCTTGAAGACTGAAGCTTTCTTT. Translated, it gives CASSLGSASLKTEAFF.

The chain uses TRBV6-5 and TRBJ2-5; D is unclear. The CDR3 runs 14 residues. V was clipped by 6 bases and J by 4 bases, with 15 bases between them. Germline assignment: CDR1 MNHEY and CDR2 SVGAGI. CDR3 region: CASSLGSTSETQYF. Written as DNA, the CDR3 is TGTGCCAGCAGCCTGGGCAGTACATCAGAGACCCAGTACTTC.

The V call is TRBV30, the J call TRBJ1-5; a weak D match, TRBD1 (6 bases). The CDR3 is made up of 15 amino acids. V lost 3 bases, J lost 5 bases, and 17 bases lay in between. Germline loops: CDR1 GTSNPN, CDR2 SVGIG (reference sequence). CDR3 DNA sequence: TGTGCCTGGAGCCCACAGGGAACCCTCTATCAGCCCCAGCATTTT. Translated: CAWSPQGTLYQPQHF.

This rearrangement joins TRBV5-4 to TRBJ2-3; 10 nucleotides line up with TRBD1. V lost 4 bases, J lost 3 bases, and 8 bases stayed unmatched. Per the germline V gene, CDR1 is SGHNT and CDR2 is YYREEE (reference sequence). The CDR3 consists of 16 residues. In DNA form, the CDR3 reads TGTGCCAGCAGCACTAGACAGGGGGCTAGGACAGATACGCAGTATTTT. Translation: CASSTRQGARTDTQYF.